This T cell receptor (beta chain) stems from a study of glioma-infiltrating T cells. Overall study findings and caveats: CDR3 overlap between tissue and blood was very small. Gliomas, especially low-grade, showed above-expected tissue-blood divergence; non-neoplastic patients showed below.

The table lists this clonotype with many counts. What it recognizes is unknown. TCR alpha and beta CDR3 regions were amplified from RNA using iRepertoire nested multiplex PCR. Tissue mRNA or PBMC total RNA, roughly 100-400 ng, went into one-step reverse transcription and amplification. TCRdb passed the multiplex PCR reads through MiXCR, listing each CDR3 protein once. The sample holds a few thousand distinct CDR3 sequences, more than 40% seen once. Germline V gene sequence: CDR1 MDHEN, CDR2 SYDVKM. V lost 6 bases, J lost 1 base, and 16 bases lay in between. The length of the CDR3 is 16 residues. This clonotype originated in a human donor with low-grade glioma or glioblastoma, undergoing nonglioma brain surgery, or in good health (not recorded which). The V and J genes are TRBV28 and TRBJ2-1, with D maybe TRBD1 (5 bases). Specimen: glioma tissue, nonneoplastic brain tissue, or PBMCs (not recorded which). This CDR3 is CASSLRAKGSYNEQFF. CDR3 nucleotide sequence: TGTGCCAGCAGCCTTAGGGCAAAGGGGTCCTACAATGAGCAGTTCTTC.